Presented here are 20 T cell receptor beta chains from one specimen sequenced in a study of T cell changes during pregnancy in multiple sclerosis. Some clones are missing from TCRdb's copy, which holds only in-frame ones; the method was immunoSEQ multiplex PCR. Here the sample spans tens of thousands of clones, around four fifths being singletons. The sample was CD8+ T cells from peripheral blood mononuclear cells, taken in the first trimester of pregnancy. All receptors come from a female donor in good health, enrolled as a control in a pregnancy study.

The chain links TRBV28 to TRBJ2-1; D is uncertain. Germline CDR1 reads MDHEN; CDR2 reads SYDVKM. V lost 6 bases and J 7 bases, leaving 7 bases between the germline ends. CDR3 length: 11 residues. Here the CDR3 DNA reads TGTGCCAGCAGCCCCCAGAATGAGCAGTTCTTC. Translating gives CASSPQNEQFF.

This chain links TRBV13 with TRBJ1-1; TRBD1 agrees at 8 bases. This CDR3 contains 13 residues. Germline CDR1 reads PRHDT; CDR2 reads FYEKMQ (reference sequence). J gave up 4 bases and V 5 bases, and 3 bases lay outside the gene matches. As DNA, the CDR3 is TGTGCCAGCAGCCGTACAGGGGGCACTGAAGCTTTCTTT. As protein: CASSRTGGTEAFF. Full variable domain (remainder filled in from reference TRBV13 and TRBJ1-1): AAGVIQSPRHLIKEKRETATLKCYPIPRHDTVYWYQQGPGQDPQFLISFYEKMQSDKGSIPDRFSAQQFSDYHSELNMSSLELGDSALYFCASSRTGGTEAFFGQGTRLTVV.

V gene TRBV7-8 combines with J gene TRBJ1-5, with D uncertain. V was clipped by 3 bases and J by 6 bases, with 15 bases between them. Germline CDR1 SGHVS, CDR2 FQNEAQ. The CDR3 spans 15 residues. Written as DNA, the CDR3 is TGTGCCAGCAGCTTTGCACCCAAGGAGGCTCAGCCCCAGCATTTT. Translation: CASSFAPKEAQPQHF. The full variable domain, rest sourced from reference TRBV7-8 and TRBJ1-5, is GAGVSQSPRYKVAKRGQDVALRCDPISGHVSLFWYQQALGQGPEFLTYFQNEAQLDKSGLPSDRFFAERPEGSVSTLKIQRTQQEDSAVYLCASSFAPKEAQPQHFGDGTRLSIL.

This clone was seen once. The J gene is TRBJ1-1, the V gene TRBV11-2; 7 bases line up with TRBD1. Germline V lookup: CDR1 SGHAT, CDR2 FQNNGV. The CDR3 has 14 residues. The V segment lost 1 base and the J segment 5 bases; nucleotides outside the gene matches: 4. The CDR3 DNA sequence: TGTGCCAGCAGCTTAGGCAGGGGGGCGACTGAAGCTTTCTTT. As protein: CASSLGRGATEAFF.

V is TRBV5-1 and J is TRBJ1-2, with D possibly matching TRBD1 (6 bases). V was shortened by 4 bases and J by 4 bases, with 20 bases between the two germline ends. Germline V gene lookup returns CDR1 SGHRS and CDR2 YFSETQ. The CDR3 runs to 16 residues. This chain's CDR3 is CASSPTDSPSFYGYTF. The CDR3 DNA is TGCGCCAGCAGCCCCACGGACAGTCCCTCATTCTATGGCTACACCTTC.

V and J are TRBV5-4 and TRBJ2-5; 7 bases fit TRBD2. The CDR3 loop spans 15 amino acids. Per germline, CDR1 SGHNT and CDR2 YYREEE (reference sequence). Trimming cost V 4 bases and J 5 bases; bases outside gene matches: 11. The CDR3 region has the DNA TGTGCCAGCAGCCCGGGACTACCAAGGGACGAGACCCAGTACTTC. It yields the protein CASSPGLPRDETQYF.

The chain has TRBV29-1 and TRBJ2-1, with D possibly TRBD2 on 6 matching bases. V was trimmed by 0 bases and J by 0 bases, leaving 15 bases between them. Germline CDR1 SQVTM, CDR2 ANQGSEA. The CDR3 totals 17 residues. The CDR3 sequence: CSVEENSGHSSYNEQFF. Written as DNA, the CDR3 is TGCAGCGTTGAAGAAAATAGCGGCCACAGCTCCTACAATGAGCAGTTCTTC.

The chain carries TRBV6-5 and TRBJ2-7; D is possibly TRBD2 (5 bases). Germline V gene lookup returns CDR1 MNHEY and CDR2 SVGAGI. The CDR3 spans 15 residues. The V end was cut by 8 bases, the J end by 3 bases, with 20 bases between. CDR3 in amino acids: CASQLTGTQVYEQYF. CDR3 nucleotide sequence: TGTGCCAGCCAGCTGACGGGAACCCAGGTCTACGAGCAGTACTTC.

The chain links TRBV11-3 to TRBJ1-1; 8 nucleotides agree with TRBD1. Germline V gene lookup returns CDR1 SGHNT and CDR2 YENEEA. Trimming took 0 bases from V and 1 from J; bases not matched to a gene: 4. The CDR3 contains 16 residues. In nucleotides, the CDR3 is TGTGCCAGCAGCTTAGATACCGGGACAGGGAACACTGAAGCTTTCTTT. Translation: CASSLDTGTGNTEAFF.

With regard to this clone: The same CDR3 also results from other DNA sequences found in this sample. The chain recombines TRBV9 with TRBJ1-3; D is possibly TRBD1 (5 bases). Germline CDR1 and CDR2: SGDLS and YYNGEE. The ends were cut back, 0 bases at V and 2 bases at J, with 6 bases in the middle. This CDR3 is 14 amino acids long. CDR3: CASSVVGAGNTIYF. CDR3 coding DNA: TGTGCCAGCAGCGTAGTAGGGGCTGGAAACACCATATATTTT.

V and J are TRBV27 and TRBJ2-3; the match to TRBD1 covers 7 bases. V lost 2 bases, J lost 7 bases, and 6 bases stayed unmatched. The CDR3 is 14 residues long. CDR1 and CDR2 from the germline V gene are MNHEY and SMNVEV (reference sequence). For the CDR3, the DNA is TGTGCCAGCAGTTTAGTAGGGGGCGAGAATACGCAGTATTTT. It translates to CASSLVGGENTQYF.

The gene calls are TRBV28 and TRBJ2-1, with 9 bases identical to TRBD1. With 5 bases clipped from V and 3 bases from J, the junction kept 8 bases outside the gene matches. Germline values: CDR1 MDHEN, CDR2 SYDVKM. The CDR3 is 16 amino acids. CDR3 region: CASSAAGTGLYNEQFF. CDR3 bases: TGTGCCAGCAGTGCCGCCGGGACAGGGCTCTACAATGAGCAGTTCTTC.

The chain links TRBV9 to TRBJ2-2; 7 bases fit TRBD2. With V trimmed by 0 bases and J by 0 bases, 8 bases remained unmatched. CDR1 and CDR2 from the germline V gene are SGDLS and YYNGEE. The CDR3 has 18 residues. The CDR3 spells CASSVESGVGSNTGELFF. Here the CDR3 DNA reads TGTGCCAGCAGCGTAGAGAGCGGGGTAGGATCGAACACCGGGGAGCTGTTTTTT. Using reference TRBV9 and TRBJ2-2 for the parts outside the CDR3, the full variable domain is DSGVTQTPKHLITATGQRVTLRCSPRSGDLSVYWYQQSLDQGLQFLIQYYNGEERAKGNILERFSAQQFPDLHSELNLSSLELGDSALYFCASSVESGVGSNTGELFFGEGSRLTVL.

The chain joins TRBV2 to TRBJ2-3, with a tentative D call TRBD2 (6 bases). V shed 5 bases and J shed 2 bases, with 11 bases lying between them. There are 14 residues in the CDR3. Looked up from germline, CDR1 is SNHLY and CDR2 is FYNNEI. The CDR3 bases are TGTGCCAGCAGTCAGGGCGGGAACACAGATACGCAGTATTTT. It codes for CASSQGGNTDTQYF.

The V call is TRBV4-3, the J call TRBJ2-7; 9 nucleotides agree with TRBD1. The CDR3 extends over 14 amino acids. The trim removed 4 bases at V and 4 bases at J, leaving 5 bases unmatched. Germline V gene lookup returns CDR1 LGHNA and CDR2 YSLEER. The CDR3 region has the DNA TGCGCCAGCAGCCTCCGGGACAGGGATTACGAGCAGTACTTC. It specifies CASSLRDRDYEQYF.

The rearrangement links TRBV2 to TRBJ2-7; TRBD1 is a possible D gene (5 bases). Germline-derived CDR1 and CDR2 are SNHLY and FYNNEI. The V and J ends lost 2 bases and 2 bases respectively, with 13 bases between them. This CDR3 has 15 amino acids. The CDR3 protein is CASSEWGTATYEQYF. CDR3 nucleotides: TGTGCCAGCAGTGAATGGGGCACCGCAACCTACGAGCAGTACTTC.

This clone was recorded only once. Written as DNA, the CDR3 is TGTGCCAGTAGTTGGAAACACCACGGGACAGGCTATGGCTACACCTTC. Translating it yields CASSWKHHGTGYGYTF. J is TRBJ1-2 and V is TRBV19; 8 positions agree with TRBD1. There are 16 residues in the CDR3. V gave up 5 bases and J gave up 4 bases; unmatched junction bases: 12. Germline V gene data show CDR1 as LNHDA and CDR2 as SQIVND (reference sequence).

The rearrangement links TRBV5-1 to TRBJ2-7, with a weak D call TRBD1 (5 bases). The CDR3 contains 16 residues. Per germline, CDR1 SGHRS and CDR2 YFSETQ. The V and J ends lost 3 bases and 0 bases respectively, with 16 bases between them. The CDR3 coding sequence is TGCGCCAGCAGCTCTGGTCAGGGTCAGAGCTCCTACGAGCAGTACTTC. Amino acid sequence: CASSSGQGQSSYEQYF.

V gene TRBV7-9 combines with J gene TRBJ1-3, with D unresolved. Germline-derived CDR1 and CDR2 are SEHNR and FQNEAQ (reference sequence). Trimming pared 5 bases from V and 3 bases from J, leaving 17 bases between. The CDR3 is made up of 16 amino acids. The CDR3 loop reads CASSPRGGGNGNTIYF. The CDR3 DNA follows: TGTGCCAGCAGCCCCCGGGGAGGAGGGAATGGAAACACCATATATTTT. Drawing the rest from reference TRBV7-9 and TRBJ1-3, the complete variable domain is DTGVSQNPRHKITKRGQNVTFRCDPISEHNRLYWYRQTLGQGPEFLTYFQNEAQLEKSRLLSDRFSAERPKGSFSTLEIQRTEQGDSAMYLCASSPRGGGNGNTIYFGEGSWLTVV.

This rearrangement joins TRBV6-4 to TRBJ1-2; TRBD1 matches at 7 bases. The V segment lost 5 bases and the J segment 1 base; nucleotides outside the gene matches: 1. This CDR3 region has 13 residues. Germline V gene sequence: CDR1 MRHNA, CDR2 SNTAGT. CDR3 nucleotide sequence: TGTGCCAGCAGTACAGGGGATAACTATGGCTACACCTTC. Protein: CASSTGDNYGYTF.